This note documents a single T cell receptor beta chain sequence. As yet, its antigen is unknown. The data were obtained in a study of graft-versus-host responses after intestinal transplantation. Study details: Multivisceral, liver-intestinal, or isolated intestinal transplants were performed in recipients.

The data were produced by immunoSEQ multiplex PCR, yet TCRdb's version contains in-frame clones alone and is incomplete. The table has more than 70,000 clones, around 84% seen once. Source: unstimulated CD4+ T cells sorted from spleen or lymph node cells, taken before intestinal transplant. The sequence was collected from a human donor who received an intestinal transplant.

The CDR3 DNA is TGTGCAACGGACAGGCAGAATGGCTACACCTTC. Protein: CATDRQNGYTF. This sequence joins TRBV28 and TRBJ1-2, with 7 bases matching TRBD1. CDR1 and CDR2 (germline): MDHEN, SYDVKM. This CDR3 comprises 11 residues.